A single sample is the source of the 13 T cell receptor beta chains below, sequenced in a study of blood T cell repertoires in COVID-19. Only in-frame clones appear in the TCRdb table, and some are missing; sequencing was by immunoSEQ multiplex PCR. This table has over 200,000 clones, about 81% appearing once. The sample was PBMCs or T cells enriched from blood (not recorded which). These receptors all stem from a middle-aged man who had recovered from COVID-19.

V and J are TRBV28 and TRBJ1-4, with TRBD1 identical over 7 bases. Germline values: CDR1 MDHEN, CDR2 SYDVKM. Trimming at V came to 5 bases and at J to 3 bases, leaving 6 bases not matched to a gene. CDR3 length: 15 residues. The DNA for the CDR3 is TGTGCCAGCAGTAAAGGGGGCGCGTCTAATGAAAAACTGTTTTTT. Protein: CASSKGGASNEKLFF.

The chain links TRBV4-1 to TRBJ2-7, with 7 bases that match TRBD1. Unmatched junction bases numbered 1, after V lost 3 bases and J lost 2 bases. The CDR3 totals 13 residues. The germline V gene encodes CDR1 MGHRA and CDR2 YSYEKL. The CDR3 nucleotides are TGCGCCAGCAGCCAGGGACAGCCCTACGAGCAGTACTTC. It encodes CASSQGQPYEQYF.

This clone is a singleton in its sample. This chain joins TRBV15 and TRBJ1-1; D not certain. Germline assignment: CDR1 LNHNV and CDR2 YYDKDF (reference sequence). This CDR3 is 14 amino acids long. V lost 0 bases, J lost 4 bases, and 9 bases lay in between. CDR3 region: CATSRDAAVTEAFF. CDR3 DNA: TGTGCCACCAGCAGAGATGCGGCTGTCACTGAAGCTTTCTTT.

The CDR3: CASSEMETVATEAFF. Written as DNA, the CDR3 is TGTGCCAGCAGTGAAATGGAGACAGTCGCCACTGAAGCTTTCTTT. The rearrangement links TRBV2 to TRBJ1-1; a possible D gene is TRBD1 (5 bases). The CDR3 consists of 15 residues. V was shortened by 2 bases and J by 4 bases, with 14 bases between the two germline ends. From germline, CDR1 is SNHLY and CDR2 FYNNEI.

The rearrangement links TRBV19 to TRBJ1-2; D may be TRBD1 (5 bases). The V and J ends lost 5 bases and 4 bases respectively, with 17 bases between them. The germline V gene encodes CDR1 LNHDA and CDR2 SQIVND (reference sequence). This CDR3 has 15 amino acids. The CDR3 DNA reads TGTGCCAGTAGTCCAGCCGCGGGGGTTAGCTATGGCTACACCTTC. Translating it yields CASSPAAGVSYGYTF. The full variable domain, its missing parts supplied by reference TRBV19 and TRBJ1-2, is DGGITQSPKYLFRKEGQNVTLSCEQNLNHDAMYWYRQDPGQGLRLIYYSQIVNDFQKGDIAEGYSVSREKKESFPLTVTSAQKNPTAFYLCASSPAAGVSYGYTFGSGTRLTVV.

This clone was seen once. V and J are TRBV24-1 and TRBJ2-7; 7 nucleotides line up with TRBD2. This CDR3 has 15 amino acids. With V trimmed by 5 bases and J by 7 bases, 13 bases remained unmatched. The germline V gene has CDR1 KGHDR and CDR2 SFDVKD. The CDR3 protein is CATSGRAAGVGEQYF. CDR3 in DNA: TGTGCCACCAGTGGACGGGCGGCGGGAGTAGGGGAGCAGTACTTC.

The J gene is TRBJ1-5, the V gene TRBV2, with a weak D call TRBD1 (6 bases). V was cut by 6 bases and J by 2 bases, with 14 bases left in between. Germline V CDR1 and CDR2: SNHLY, FYNNEI. There are 15 residues in the CDR3. DNA of the CDR3: TGTGCCAGCAGAGGCCAACAGGGTGGCAATCAGCCCCAGCATTTT. Translation: CASRGQQGGNQPQHF.

This clone showed up just once. The CDR3 is CASSSQTNYGYTF. CDR3 DNA sequence: TGCGCCAGCAGCTCCCAGACTAACTATGGCTACACCTTC. V gene TRBV5-1 combines with J gene TRBJ1-2; D not resolved. In germline, CDR1 is SGHRS, CDR2 YFSETQ. The length of the CDR3 is 13 residues. Between the trimmed V and J ends, which lost 3 bases and 0 bases, there was a span of 6 bases.

This clone was seen a handful of times. J is TRBJ1-4 and V is TRBV4-1, with 10 bases aligning to TRBD1. Per germline, CDR1 MGHRA and CDR2 YSYEKL. The CDR3 contains 15 residues. Trimming removed 4 bases from V and 5 bases from J; junction bases left unmatched: 4. The CDR3 reads CASSPRTGGNEKLFF. CDR3 nucleotides: TGCGCCAGCAGCCCACGGACAGGGGGAAATGAAAAACTGTTTTTT.

The rearrangement joins TRBV7-6 to TRBJ1-1, with no clear D. There are 15 residues in the CDR3. The V end lost 1 base, the J end lost 0 bases, and 9 bases lay between the germline ends. CDR1 and CDR2 (germline): SGHVS, FNYEAQ. CDR3 region: CASSLVGGLNTEAFF. The CDR3 DNA is TGTGCCAGCAGCTTAGTTGGAGGGTTGAACACTGAAGCTTTCTTT.

The chain links TRBV5-5 to TRBJ1-2; no clear D gene. The CDR3 sequence is 14 residues long. V was trimmed by 4 bases and J by 6 bases, leaving 16 bases between them. Germline V lookup: CDR1 SGHKS, CDR2 YYEKEE (reference sequence). CDR3 nucleotides: TGTGCCAGCAGCACTGGACTCCTATCGGATGGCTACACCTTC. Its translation is CASSTGLLSDGYTF.

The chain combines TRBV5-5 with TRBJ2-5; 8 bases map to TRBD2. CDR1 is SGHKS and CDR2 is YYEKEE in the germline V gene (reference sequence). This CDR3 contains 14 residues. The V and J ends lost 4 bases and 5 bases, in that order; junction bases with no gene match: 7. The CDR3 here is CASSPRTSKETQYF. CDR3 in DNA: TGTGCCAGCAGCCCCCGGACTAGCAAGGAGACCCAGTACTTC.

The CDR3 nucleotides read TGCGCCAGCAGCTTGGCCCGGACTAGCGGAAACACCGGGGAGCTGTTTTTT. It translates to CASSLARTSGNTGELFF. The chain recombines TRBV5-1 with TRBJ2-2; 10 bases line up with TRBD2. CDR1 is SGHRS, CDR2 YFSETQ, per germline. This CDR3 is built from 17 residues. The trim removed 0 bases at V and 2 bases at J, leaving 4 bases unmatched.